One sample yielded the 23 T cell receptor beta chains listed below, sequenced in a study of T cells in Graves' hyperthyroidism and ophthalmopathy. From RNA transcripts, TCR beta CDR3 regions were amplified. Carried out on the TCR CDR3, a first-round RT-PCR used the HTBI primer set. Each CDR3 protein gets one entry after TCRdb re-called the multiplex PCR reads with MiXCR. This sample has approximately 620,000 distinct CDR3 sequences; 11% to 15% occur once, and the top ten carry 5.8%. Specimen: blood. The receptors were gathered from a young woman with Graves' hyperthyroidism that later progressed to Graves' ophthalmopathy.

The chain joins TRBV7-8 to TRBJ1-1; D perhaps matches TRBD1 (5 bases). V gave up 4 bases and J gave up 5 bases, with 11 bases separating them. CDR1 is SGHVS, CDR2 FQNEAQ, per germline. The CDR3 totals 13 residues. In nucleotides, the CDR3 is TGTGCCAGCAGCTATTTGACAGAAACTGAAGCTTTCTTT. Translating gives CASSYLTETEAFF.

Points on this clonotype: This clone may be a read error of a much larger clone one base away. The rearrangement uses TRBV6-2 or TRBV6-3 and TRBJ2-5; D not resolved. Per the germline V gene, CDR1 is MNHEY and CDR2 is SVGEGT. The V end lost 6 bases, the J end lost 2 bases, and 7 bases lay between the germline ends. The CDR3 spans 12 residues. CDR3 DNA: TGTGCCAGCAGGCTCAGGCAAGAGACCCAGTACTTC. Translating it yields CASRLRQETQYF.

The J gene is TRBJ1-2, the V gene TRBV2, with 9 bases matching TRBD1. V was clipped by 6 bases and J by 2 bases; unmatched bases: 4. The CDR3 covers 14 residues. The germline V gene encodes CDR1 SNHLY and CDR2 FYNNEI. The DNA for the CDR3 is TGTGCCAGCAGGGGAGACAGGGGGAACTATGGCTACACCTTC. Amino acids: CASRGDRGNYGYTF.

This rearrangement joins TRBV20-1 to TRBJ1-4; D is perhaps TRBD1 (6 bases). Germline assignment: CDR1 DFQATT and CDR2 SNEGSKA (reference sequence). V shed 0 bases and J shed 5 bases, with 13 bases lying between them. The length of the CDR3 is 15 residues. DNA of the CDR3: TGCAGTGCTAGAGATTTAAGCAGGGGAAATGAAAAACTGTTTTTT. Amino acid sequence: CSARDLSRGNEKLFF.

DNA of the CDR3: TGTGCCAGCAGTCCAACGGACGGCTTCTCTGGAAACACCATATATTTT. It codes for CASSPTDGFSGNTIYF. The rearrangement joins TRBV28 to TRBJ1-3; no reliable D call. Germline V lookup: CDR1 MDHEN, CDR2 SYDVKM. This CDR3 has 16 amino acids. The V end was cut by 5 bases, the J end by 0 bases, with 14 bases between.

This sequence joins TRBV14 and TRBJ2-1; 7 bases match TRBD2. Germline values: CDR1 SGHDN, CDR2 FVKESK. Unmatched junction bases numbered 18, after V lost 3 bases and J lost 10 bases. This CDR3 has 17 residues. The DNA for the CDR3 is TGTGCCAGCAGCCACCGCGCAGAGTCTCTTTGGGGGGGGGAGCAGTTCTTC. Protein product: CASSHRAESLWGGEQFF. Full variable domain (remainder filled in from reference TRBV14 and TRBJ2-1): EAGVTQFPSHSVIEKGQTVTLRCDPISGHDNLYWYRRVMGKEIKFLLHFVKESKQDESGMPNNRFLAERTGGTYSTLKVQPAELEDSGVYFCASSHRAESLWGGEQFFGPGTRLTVL.

This clonotype was seen at least ten times. The chain has TRBV19 and TRBJ1-5, with 7 bases that match TRBD1. After removal of 6 bases from V and 6 bases from J, the junction contained 8 bases not matched to a gene. There are 14 residues in the CDR3. The germline V gene encodes CDR1 LNHDA and CDR2 SQIVND (reference sequence). CDR3 sequence: CASRETGIRQPQHF. CDR3 nucleotides: TGTGCCAGTAGAGAGACAGGGATACGTCAGCCCCAGCATTTT.

In this sample, this clonotype turned up many times. The chain combines TRBV18 with TRBJ2-3; 9 bases are a match to TRBD2. J was trimmed by 0 bases and V by 5 bases; bases with no gene match: 9. The CDR3 covers 17 residues. The germline gives CDR1 KGHSH, CDR2 LQKENI. CDR3 sequence: CASSNQATSGSTDTQYF. The CDR3 DNA reads as TGTGCCAGCTCAAACCAAGCGACTAGCGGAAGCACAGATACGCAGTATTTT.

V and J are TRBV3-1 and TRBJ1-1; D gene ambiguous. V was cut by 1 base and J by 5 bases, with 11 bases left in between. Germline V gene data show CDR1 as LGHDT and CDR2 as YNNKEL (reference sequence). The CDR3 consists of 14 residues. The chain's CDR3 is CASSQVGVSTEAFF. CDR3 sequence (DNA): TGTGCCAGCAGCCAAGTGGGAGTCTCGACTGAAGCTTTCTTT. The full variable domain, its missing parts supplied by reference TRBV3-1 and TRBJ1-1, is DTAVSQTPKYLVTQMGNDKSIKCEQNLGHDTMYWYKQDSKKFLKIMFSYNNKELIINETVPNRFSPKSPDKAHLNLHINSLELGDSAVYFCASSQVGVSTEAFFGQGTRLTVV.

This chain joins TRBV9 and TRBJ1-4, with TRBD1 matching 9 bases. Looked up from germline, CDR1 is SGDLS and CDR2 is YYNGEE. With V trimmed by 4 bases and J by 7 bases, 11 bases remained unmatched. The CDR3 is 16 amino acids. CDR3 protein: CASSSLGQGRVEKLFF. The CDR3 coding sequence is TGTGCCAGCAGCTCTCTGGGACAGGGTCGGGTTGAAAAACTGTTTTTT.

This clonotype has at least ten counts. The chain is built from TRBV11-2 and TRBJ1-2, with a weak D call TRBD1 (5 bases). Germline V gives CDR1 SGHAT, CDR2 FQNNGV. This CDR3 is 14 amino acids long. Trimming cost V 5 bases and J 2 bases, with 12 bases left between them. The CDR3 spells CASSPTGGNYGYTF. The DNA of the CDR3 is TGTGCCAGCAGCCCCACAGGCGGAAACTATGGCTACACCTTC.

This clonotype has only a few counts. This sequence joins TRBV5-4 and TRBJ2-1; 8 bases are shared with TRBD2. The CDR3 spans 16 residues. Germline V gives CDR1 SGHNT, CDR2 YYREEE (reference sequence). The V and J ends lost 4 bases and 6 bases, in that order; junction bases with no gene match: 12. CDR3 DNA sequence: TGTGCCAGCAGCGACTTTACTAGCGGTTTTGGCAATGAGCAGTTCTTC. Its translation: CASSDFTSGFGNEQFF. Complete variable domain (other parts from reference TRBV5-4 and TRBJ2-1): ETGVTQSPTHLIKTRGQQVTLRCSSQSGHNTVSWYQQALGQGPQFIFQYYREEENGRGNFPPRFSGLQFPNYSSELNVNALELDDSALYLCASSDFTSGFGNEQFFGPGTRLTVL.

This clonotype was detected many times. J is TRBJ2-3 and V is TRBV28, with no clear D. The CDR3 spans 13 residues. V was trimmed by 8 bases and J by 4 bases, leaving 13 bases between them. CDR1 and CDR2 (germline): MDHEN, SYDVKM. DNA for the CDR3: TGTGCCAGCCGAGGCTGGAACTCAGATACGCAGTATTTT. Translating it yields CASRGWNSDTQYF.

This clonotype has a count of ten or more. This chain joins TRBV20-1 and TRBJ2-7, with 8 bases matching TRBD1. V trimming: 7 bases; J trimming: 2 bases; junction bases outside the gene matches: 19. Germline CDR1 and CDR2: DFQATT and SNEGSKA (reference sequence). This CDR3 region has 17 residues. CDR3 region: CSVLDRDFSGVAYEQYF. The DNA for the CDR3 is TGCAGTGTCCTGGACAGGGACTTTTCGGGCGTCGCCTACGAGCAGTACTTC.

The chain uses TRBV7-3 and TRBJ2-1, with TRBD2 identical over 12 bases. Germline-derived CDR1 and CDR2 are SGHTA and FQGTGA. Germline trimming cut 5 bases from V and 12 bases from J; bases unmatched to any gene: 2. The CDR3 has 12 amino acids. The CDR3 loop is CASSLTSGGQFF. The CDR3 nucleotides are TGTGCCAGCAGCCTGACTAGCGGGGGGCAGTTCTTC.

This clonotype came up many times. The chain recombines TRBV12-3 or TRBV12-4 with TRBJ1-5; no clear D. The CDR3 has 15 amino acids. The V end was cut by 2 bases, the J end by 2 bases, with 10 bases between. CDR3 loop: CASSLRSPGNQPQHF. As DNA, the CDR3 is TGTGCCAGCAGTTTACGTTCTCCGGGCAATCAGCCCCAGCATTTT.

The V and J genes are TRBV7-9 and TRBJ1-2; 8 bases map to TRBD1. This CDR3 spans 14 amino acids. Germline lookup yields CDR1 SEHNR and CDR2 FQNEAQ (reference sequence). J lost 7 bases, V lost 1 base, and 5 bases had no gene match. CDR3 in DNA: TGTGCCAGCAGCTTAGAAGTACAGGGGGGTGGCTACACCTTC. This sequence encodes CASSLEVQGGGYTF. The full variable domain, its missing parts supplied by reference TRBV7-9 and TRBJ1-2, is DTGVSQNPRHKITKRGQNVTFRCDPISEHNRLYWYRQTLGQGPEFLTYFQNEAQLEKSRLLSDRFSAERPKGSFSTLEIQRTEQGDSAMYLCASSLEVQGGGYTFGSGTRLTVV.

This clonotype has at least ten counts. The chain joins TRBV14 to TRBJ1-2; D might be TRBD1 (5 bases). This CDR3 comprises 15 residues. V was cut by 5 bases and J by 3 bases, with 16 bases left in between. The germline gives CDR1 SGHDN, CDR2 FVKESK. DNA of the CDR3: TGTGCCAGCAGCGGACCGACAGAGCAGTACTATGGCTACACCTTC. Translated, it gives CASSGPTEQYYGYTF.

The rearrangement joins TRBV20-1 to TRBJ2-1; possibly TRBD2 for D (5 bases). The CDR3 spans 15 residues. Germline values: CDR1 DFQATT, CDR2 SNEGSKA (reference sequence). Trimming removed 0 bases at V and 2 bases at J, with 11 bases between. The DNA of the CDR3 is TGCAGTGCTAGAGATTTAGCGATAACCTACAATGAGCAGTTCTTC. It translates to CSARDLAITYNEQFF.

This clonotype was seen ten or more times. The chain combines TRBV7-9 with TRBJ1-3; D is perhaps TRBD1 (6 bases). Trimming cost V 4 bases and J 1 base, with 23 bases left between them. This CDR3 has 19 amino acids. Germline CDR1 and CDR2: SEHNR and FQNEAQ (reference sequence). The CDR3 region has the DNA TGTGCCAGCAGCTCATCCAGATGGGGGGCTCTCGCGTCTGGAAACACCATATATTTT. Translating gives CASSSSRWGALASGNTIYF.

This clonotype was counted ten times or more. This chain joins TRBV11-2 and TRBJ2-7, with TRBD2 as a possible D gene (7 bases). V was trimmed by 5 bases and J by 5 bases, leaving 13 bases between them. The CDR3 runs 13 residues. Germline CDR1 reads SGHAT; CDR2 reads FQNNGV. Here the CDR3 DNA reads TGTGCCAGCAGCCATCCGGGGGGCCACGAGCAGTACTTC. Protein: CASSHPGGHEQYF.

There are many counts of this clonotype. CDR3 protein: CAISNEGQPNSPLHF. CDR3 nucleotides: TGTGCCATCAGCAACGAGGGACAGCCTAATTCACCCCTCCACTTT. The chain links TRBV10-3 to TRBJ1-6; 7 bases line up with TRBD1. The CDR3 loop spans 15 amino acids. V was clipped by 6 bases and J by 6 bases; unmatched bases: 8. Germline V lookup: CDR1 ENHRY, CDR2 SYGVKD.

This clonotype was seen only a few times. DNA of the CDR3: TGTGCCAGTAGTATCGGGACAGGGAGCGGTCACACCGGGGAGCTGTTTTTT. Protein: CASSIGTGSGHTGELFF. V usage is TRBV19 and J usage is TRBJ2-2; the match to TRBD1 covers 9 bases. J gave up 3 bases and V 3 bases, and 8 bases lay outside the gene matches. The germline V gene encodes CDR1 LNHDA and CDR2 SQIVND (reference sequence). There are 17 residues in the CDR3.